A single sample gave rise to the 20 T cell receptor beta chains below, sequenced in a study of T cells in localized non-small cell lung cancer. Sequencing was performed with immunoSEQ multiplex PCR; in TCRdb, only in-frame clones are kept and a portion is missing. Of approximately 41,000 clones listed, about 85% were seen once; the top ten hold around 7%. The sequences come from peripheral blood, collected before any cancer treatment. These TCRs come from a woman aged 18-49 years with stage III lung adenocarcinoma.

J is TRBJ2-2 and V is TRBV9, with 7 bases identical to TRBD1. V trimming: 0 bases; J trimming: 1 base; junction bases outside the gene matches: 0. CDR3 size: 15 residues. The germline V gene encodes CDR1 SGDLS and CDR2 YYNGEE. The CDR3 here is CASSVAGGNTGELFF. Here the CDR3 DNA reads TGTGCCAGCAGCGTAGCAGGGGGGAACACCGGGGAGCTGTTTTTT.

This clone counts as medium-sized (0.01 to 0.1%). The genes are TRBV5-1 and TRBJ1-1; TRBD1 might be the D (5 bases). The CDR3 loop spans 15 amino acids. V was shortened by 3 bases and J by 5 bases, with 17 bases between the two germline ends. Germline-derived CDR1 and CDR2 are SGHRS and YFSETQ. DNA for the CDR3: TGCGCCAGCAGCTGGGGCAAGCGAGTCCGAACTGAAGCTTTCTTT. This sequence encodes CASSWGKRVRTEAFF.

The CDR3 spells CASSLVSGETQYF. The CDR3 DNA reads TGTGCCAGCAGCTTAGTTAGCGGGGAGACCCAGTACTTC. This rearrangement joins TRBV7-2 to TRBJ2-5; TRBD2 matches 7 bases. Germline V CDR1 and CDR2: SGHTA, FQGNSA. This CDR3 has 13 residues. J was trimmed by 5 bases and V by 1 base; bases with no gene match: 1.

This clone was recorded a few times. The gene calls are TRBV7-9 and TRBJ1-1; no firm D call. Per germline, CDR1 SEHNR and CDR2 FQNEAQ (reference sequence). V lost 1 base to trimming and J lost 2 bases, with 8 bases between them. The CDR3 sequence is 14 residues long. Written as DNA, the CDR3 is TGTGCCAGCAGCTTAGACGGGCCTAACACTGAAGCTTTCTTT. Protein product: CASSLDGPNTEAFF. Filled out from reference TRBV7-9 and TRBJ1-1, the complete variable domain reads DTGVSQNPRHKITKRGQNVTFRCDPISEHNRLYWYRQTLGQGPEFLTYFQNEAQLEKSRLLSDRFSAERPKGSFSTLEIQRTEQGDSAMYLCASSLDGPNTEAFFGQGTRLTVV.

V gene TRBV5-6 combines with J gene TRBJ1-5; unclear D gene. CDR1 is SGHDT and CDR2 is YYEEEE in the germline V gene. V lost 0 bases, J lost 6 bases, and 13 bases lay in between. The CDR3 extends over 15 amino acids. This CDR3 is CASSLGFTGGQPQHF. The CDR3 DNA reads TGTGCCAGCAGCTTGGGGTTTACCGGTGGTCAGCCCCAGCATTTT.

The V and J genes are TRBV19 and TRBJ1-5, with TRBD1 identical over 9 bases. The CDR3 runs 16 residues. V lost 5 bases and J lost 5; bases outside the gene matches: 10. The germline gives CDR1 LNHDA, CDR2 SQIVND (reference sequence). CDR3 sequence (DNA): TGTGCCAGTAGTCCCTGGGGACAGGGAGGCTATCAGCCCCAGCATTTT. Encoded protein: CASSPWGQGGYQPQHF.

CDR3 residues: CAWKPGQGLGEKLFF. The CDR3 coding sequence is TGTGCCTGGAAGCCGGGACAGGGTTTGGGCGAAAAACTGTTTTTT. This chain links TRBV30 with TRBJ1-4; TRBD1 aligns across 9 bases. The trim removed 4 bases at V and 8 bases at J, leaving 11 bases unmatched. The CDR3 consists of 15 residues. Per the germline V gene, CDR1 is GTSNPN and CDR2 is SVGIG (reference sequence).

The V call is TRBV29-1, the J call TRBJ1-4, with 7 bases that match TRBD1. The CDR3 runs 13 residues. CDR1 SQVTM and CDR2 ANQGSEA come from the germline V gene. The CDR3 is CGGQESLNEKLFF. CDR3 nucleotide sequence: TGCGGAGGACAGGAGTCACTAAATGAAAAACTGTTTTTT.

The rearrangement uses TRBV19 and TRBJ2-4; 9 bases fit TRBD1. The CDR3 sequence is 17 residues long. The germline V gene has CDR1 LNHDA and CDR2 SQIVND (reference sequence). The V segment lost 5 bases and the J segment 2 bases; nucleotides outside the gene matches: 10. The CDR3 spells CASSRWTGDATKNIQYF. Here the CDR3 DNA reads TGTGCCAGTAGTCGCTGGACAGGGGATGCGACCAAAAACATTCAGTACTTC.

V usage is TRBV4-1 and J usage is TRBJ1-2, with 10 bases matching TRBD1. V shed 0 bases and J 6 bases; nucleotides not matched to a gene: 7. CDR1 and CDR2 (germline): MGHRA, YSYEKL. The CDR3 contains 16 residues. The DNA for the CDR3 is TGCGCCAGCAGCCAAGAAGGCTCGGGACAGGGGAATGGCTACACCTTC. Its protein is CASSQEGSGQGNGYTF.

The J gene is TRBJ2-7, the V gene TRBV6-5; D is uncertain. The V gene lost 5 bases and the J gene lost 7 bases, with 9 bases spanning the gap. The CDR3 contains 11 residues. Germline CDR1 MNHEY, CDR2 SVGAGI. CDR3 nucleotides: TGTGCCAGCAGTGAGTTTTATGAGCAGTACTTC. Translation gives CASSEFYEQYF.

This chain uses TRBV6-1 with TRBJ1-3; TRBD1 might be the D (6 bases). Looked up from germline, CDR1 is MNHNS and CDR2 is SASEGT. The CDR3 contains 16 residues. V was cut by 1 base and J by 8 bases, with 18 bases left in between. CDR3 DNA sequence: TGTGCCAGCAGTGAAGTAATGGGGCGAGGGGGTCACACCATATATTTT. This translates into CASSEVMGRGGHTIYF.

Only a few counts were recorded for this clone. This chain connects TRBV7-2 to TRBJ1-5; D is ambiguous. Germline V gene sequence: CDR1 SGHTA, CDR2 FQGNSA. The CDR3 contains 15 residues. V was clipped by 1 base and J by 4 bases, with 11 bases between them. The CDR3 DNA sequence: TGTGCCAGCAGCTTAGATAGCGGACGAAATCAGCCCCAGCATTTT. The encoded protein is CASSLDSGRNQPQHF.

The V call is TRBV19, the J call TRBJ1-1; D not resolved. Germline V gene sequence: CDR1 LNHDA, CDR2 SQIVND (reference sequence). Trimming removed 4 bases at V and 0 bases at J, with 9 bases between. The CDR3 spans 14 residues. Here the CDR3 DNA reads TGTGCCAGTAGTAATTTATATATGAACACTGAAGCTTTCTTT. Its translation: CASSNLYMNTEAFF.

Note on this clone: This specimen includes other DNA sequences encoding the same CDR3. The chain is built from TRBV5-1 and TRBJ2-2; D gene unclear. Trimming left V 4 bases short and J 6 bases short, with 7 bases between. This CDR3 comprises 12 residues. Per the germline V gene, CDR1 is SGHRS and CDR2 is YFSETQ. The DNA of the CDR3 is TGCGCCAGCAGCCCAGTCCCCGGGGAGCTGTTTTTT. Its translation is CASSPVPGELFF. The entire variable domain, with the rest obtained from reference TRBV5-1 and TRBJ2-2, is as follows: KAGVTQTPRYLIKTRGQQVTLSCSPISGHRSVSWYQQTPGQGLQFLFEYFSETQRNKGNFPGRFSGRQFSNSRSEMNVSTLELGDSALYLCASSPVPGELFFGEGSRLTVL.

This sequence joins TRBV7-8 and TRBJ2-2; D tentatively fits TRBD1 or TRBD2 (6 bases each). CDR3 length: 15 amino acids. Between the trimmed V and J ends, which lost 5 bases and 6 bases, there was a span of 16 bases. Germline V lookup: CDR1 SGHVS, CDR2 FQNEAQ. The CDR3: CASSAAGGRAGELFF. The CDR3, as DNA: TGTGCCAGCAGCGCCGCCGGGGGCCGAGCCGGGGAGCTGTTTTTT.

This clone appeared once. The V gene is TRBV7-9, the J gene TRBJ2-5, with D tentatively TRBD1 or TRBD2 (5 bases each). CDR1 SEHNR and CDR2 FQNEAQ come from the germline V gene (reference sequence). Trimming left V 4 bases short and J 7 bases short, with 22 bases between. The CDR3 loop spans 16 amino acids. The CDR3 here is CASSSEGGARTGTQYF. The CDR3 nucleotides read TGTGCCAGCAGCTCAGAGGGTGGGGCTCGTACCGGGACCCAGTACTTC.

J is TRBJ1-6 and V is TRBV19; TRBD1 aligns across 9 bases. V shed 0 bases and J 10 bases; nucleotides not matched to a gene: 4. The CDR3 covers 15 residues. Germline assignment: CDR1 LNHDA and CDR2 SQIVND (reference sequence). This CDR3 reads CASSIDGTGFSPLHF. The CDR3, as DNA: TGTGCCAGTAGTATAGACGGGACAGGGTTCTCACCCCTCCACTTT.

This chain uses TRBV5-1 with TRBJ1-2; 8 bases fit TRBD1. The germline V gene encodes CDR1 SGHRS and CDR2 YFSETQ. CDR3 length equals 15 residues. The V segment lost 2 bases and the J segment 3 bases; nucleotides outside the gene matches: 6. This CDR3 is CASSLLQGADYGYTF. For the CDR3, the DNA is TGCGCCAGCAGCTTACTCCAGGGGGCAGACTATGGCTACACCTTC.

The J gene is TRBJ2-7, the V gene TRBV6-1, with 9 bases identical to TRBD1. CDR3 size: 14 residues. V lost 5 bases and J lost 2; bases outside the gene matches: 4. Germline loops: CDR1 MNHNS, CDR2 SASEGT. CDR3 DNA sequence: TGTGCCAGCAGTAGGGACAGGGCCCCCTACGAGCAGTACTTC. This encodes CASSRDRAPYEQYF.